This record concerns one T cell receptor beta chain sequence. Its antigen is currently unknown. The data belong to a study of T cells in localized non-small cell lung cancer. Trimming stripped 5 bases from V and 4 bases from J, with 20 bases between. CDR3 length: 16 amino acids. Germline CDR1 is MNHNY and CDR2 is SVGAGI (reference sequence). Overall study results and limits: Heterogeneity remains possible, as sequencing covered one tumor region only.

Sequencing used immunoSEQ multiplex PCR; TCRdb keeps in-frame clones, though not all of them. This table holds about 9,600 clones, 80% to 95% found once. The clonotype originates from a male donor at least 60 years old with stage III squamous cell lung carcinoma. This chain uses TRBV6-6 with TRBJ1-2; possibly TRBD1 for D (5 bases). The sample was peripheral blood, taken before any cancer treatment. Here the CDR3 reads CASSPLGVPSGYGYTF. CDR3 in DNA: TGTGCCAGCAGTCCCTTGGGGGTCCCCTCAGGCTATGGCTACACCTTC.